This T cell receptor (beta chain) was sequenced for a study of identical twins. Study-wide points: Models underestimated TCR alpha sharing (out-of-frame) in monozygotic twins. Twin pairs' shared out-of-frame alpha sequences were enriched in low generation probability.

TCRdb called the 5' RACE reads again in MiXCR, with one record for every CDR3 protein. The sample lists nearly 900,000 distinct CDR3 sequences, more than 9% occurring once. For this clonotype: Its matching antigen is unknown.

This CDR3 comprises 15 residues. The V and J ends lost 5 bases and 3 bases, in that order; junction bases with no gene match: 9. Separately, the same data were catalogued under a study of yellow fever vaccine responses in identical twins. In that study: Reports say the vaccine T cell response in twins looked partly convergent and partly personalized.

The sample consisted of PBMCs. The V call is TRBV12-3 or TRBV12-4, the J call TRBJ2-7; 8 bases align to TRBD1. This clonotype was sampled from a woman between 18 and 30 years old in good health. The CDR3 is CASSESGGTVYEQYF. CDR3 DNA sequence: TGTGCCAGCAGTGAATCAGGGGGCACAGTCTACGAGCAGTACTTC.